Shown below are 12 T cell receptor beta chains from a single sample sequenced in a study of shared T cell receptors in the human thymus. Some clones are missing from TCRdb's copy, which holds only in-frame ones; the method was immunoSEQ multiplex PCR. Among around 730,000 clones, over 75% were seen once, and the ten largest hold roughly 0.01%. These data are also associated with another study on human thymus T cells.

Specimen: thymocytes. Source of these receptors: a girl under three years old with a congenital heart defect.

This chain joins TRBV4-1 and TRBJ2-5; TRBD2 matches at 7 bases. In germline, CDR1 is MGHRA, CDR2 YSYEKL. This CDR3 spans 17 amino acids. With V trimmed by 4 bases and J by 1 base, 12 bases remained unmatched. DNA of the CDR3: TGCGCCAGCAGCCCCTACTCGGCGGCTAGCGGCCAAGAGACCCAGTACTTC. As protein: CASSPYSAASGQETQYF.

This clone was picked up a small number of times. This chain links TRBV2 with TRBJ2-2; TRBD1 is a possible D gene (5 bases). Germline CDR1 SNHLY, CDR2 FYNNEI. This CDR3 has 15 amino acids. Trimming removed 6 bases from V and 3 bases from J, with 14 bases in between. CDR3: CASRPGMMDTGELFF. In DNA, the CDR3 is TGTGCCAGCAGACCAGGGATGATGGACACCGGGGAGCTGTTTTTT.

The V and J genes are TRBV2 and TRBJ2-7; 13 positions agree with TRBD2. Germline V CDR1 and CDR2: SNHLY, FYNNEI. The J segment lost 5 bases and the V segment lost 6 bases, leaving 7 bases of the junction unmatched. CDR3 size: 15 residues. For the CDR3, the DNA is TGTGCCAGCAGCCAGCGGACTAGCGGGGGCCACGAGCAGTACTTC. Its protein is CASSQRTSGGHEQYF.

The CDR3 sequence: CASSGQGAPNTEAFF. The CDR3 DNA is TGTGCCAGCTCGGGACAGGGGGCCCCGAACACTGAAGCTTTCTTT. The V and J genes are TRBV18 and TRBJ1-1, with 12 bases aligning to TRBD1. V lost 6 bases to trimming and J lost 1 base; unmatched junction nucleotides: 3. The germline gives CDR1 KGHSH, CDR2 LQKENI. There are 15 residues in the CDR3. The complete variable domain, with remaining parts taken from reference TRBV18 and TRBJ1-1, reads NAGVMQNPRHLVRRRGQEARLRCSPMKGHSHVYWYRQLPEEGLKFMVYLQKENIIDESGMPKERFSAEFPKEGPSILRIQQVVRGDSAAYFCASSGQGAPNTEAFFGQGTRLTVV.

The chain combines TRBV6-1 with TRBJ2-7; no clear D gene. Trimming removed 0 bases at V and 0 bases at J, with 12 bases between. CDR1 is MNHNS and CDR2 is SASEGT in the germline V gene. The CDR3 contains 16 residues. The CDR3 loop reads CASSEAAALFSYEQYF. The CDR3 nucleotides read TGTGCCAGCAGTGAAGCGGCGGCTCTATTCTCCTACGAGCAGTACTTC.

The gene calls are TRBV19 and TRBJ2-3; tentative D call: TRBD2 (6 bases). V gave up 7 bases and J gave up 5 bases, with 16 bases separating them. The CDR3 is 14 amino acids. CDR1 is LNHDA, CDR2 SQIVND, per germline (reference sequence). The CDR3: CASTPGLSRDTQYF. As DNA, the CDR3 is TGTGCCAGTACCCCGGGACTTTCCAGAGATACGCAGTATTTT.

The V call is TRBV7-6, the J call TRBJ1-2, with 7 bases that match TRBD1. V dropped 5 bases and J dropped 8; count of bases not matched to a gene: 17. The CDR3 extends over 16 amino acids. Germline assignment: CDR1 SGHVS and CDR2 FNYEAQ. The CDR3 DNA follows: TGTGCCAGCAGCCGACGGACAGGAGGGGAGTTGGGCGGCTACACCTTC. It is translated as CASSRRTGGELGGYTF.

V is TRBV7-9 and J is TRBJ1-3; TRBD1 might be the D (5 bases). This CDR3 region has 17 residues. Germline V lookup: CDR1 SEHNR, CDR2 FQNEAQ (reference sequence). With 5 bases removed from V and 0 bases from J, the gap between germline ends came to 17 bases. The CDR3 spells CASSQRYPGNSGNTIYF. CDR3 coding DNA: TGTGCCAGCAGCCAACGATATCCAGGGAACTCTGGAAACACCATATATTTT.

The chain has TRBV29-1 and TRBJ2-5, with D perhaps TRBD2 (6 bases). Trimming took off 4 bases at V and 6 bases at J, with 12 bases between the two ends. Germline CDR1 reads SQVTM; CDR2 reads ANQGSEA. The CDR3 runs 12 residues. CDR3 DNA: TGCAGCGTTGGACTAGTCAGAAAGACCCAGTACTTC. It codes for CSVGLVRKTQYF.

This chain connects TRBV6-1 to TRBJ1-4; 11 bases are shared with TRBD1. The CDR3 covers 18 residues. The ends lost 4 bases at V and 1 base at J; junction bases unmatched: 8. Germline V gene data show CDR1 as MNHNS and CDR2 as SASEGT. The CDR3 is CASSAPGQGDQTNEKLFF. The CDR3 DNA follows: TGTGCCAGCAGTGCCCCGGGACAGGGGGACCAAACTAATGAAAAACTGTTTTTT.

This sequence joins TRBV11-2 and TRBJ2-2, with 13 bases identical to TRBD2. With 3 bases clipped from V and 0 bases from J, the junction kept 4 bases outside the gene matches. CDR3 length equals 18 residues. Germline CDR1 reads SGHAT; CDR2 reads FQNNGV. CDR3: CASSFGLAGDTNTGELFF. DNA for the CDR3: TGTGCCAGCAGCTTCGGACTAGCGGGGGATACGAACACCGGGGAGCTGTTTTTT. The entire variable domain, with the rest obtained from reference TRBV11-2 and TRBJ2-2, is as follows: EAGVAQSPRYKIIEKRQSVAFWCNPISGHATLYWYQQILGQGPKLLIQFQNNGVVDDSQLPKDRFSAERLKGVDSTLKIQPAKLEDSAVYLCASSFGLAGDTNTGELFFGEGSRLTVL.

This chain connects TRBV5-6 to TRBJ1-4; D is undetermined. V shed 0 bases and J shed 7 bases, with 25 bases lying between them. This CDR3 comprises 19 residues. Germline lookup yields CDR1 SGHDT and CDR2 YYEEEE. This CDR3 is CASSLALGEVGESSEKLFF. The CDR3 DNA follows: TGTGCCAGCAGCTTGGCTCTCGGCGAAGTCGGAGAATCTAGTGAAAAACTGTTTTTT.